This entry lists 8 T cell receptor beta chains sequenced from one sample in a study of T cell clonality in common variable immunodeficiency. Clones were sequenced by immunoSEQ multiplex PCR, and TCRdb holds only the in-frame ones, with some missing. The sample includes roughly 58,000 clones, none of them occurring once. Material for sequencing was peripheral blood mononuclear cells. All receptors come from a person aged 18-70 years in good health.

The table lists this clone with many counts. The CDR3 end is not reached by the read, which stops 3 residues before it; the germline J gene fills it in. The chain joins TRBV5-1 to TRBJ2-3; 9 nucleotides line up with TRBD1. Germline V gives CDR1 SGHRS, CDR2 YFSETQ. Losses at the gene ends were 4 bases for V and 4 bases for J; bases not matched to a gene: 4. The CDR3 runs to 14 residues. CDR3 DNA (partial): TGCGCCAGCAGCACGACAGGGGGAGCAGATACG. Protein: CASSTTGGADT. The CDR3 in its entirety is CASSTTGGADTQYF. Full variable domain (outside the CDR3, taken from reference TRBV5-1 and TRBJ2-3): KAGVTQTPRYLIKTRGQQVTLSCSPISGHRSVSWYQQTPGQGLQFLFEYFSETQRNKGNFPGRFSGRQFSNSRSEMNVSTLELGDSALYLCASSTTGGADTQYFGPGTRLTVL.

In this sample, this clone turned up many times. The CDR3 goes on 3 residues after the read ends, and that part is filled in from the germline J gene. This chain uses TRBV19 with TRBJ1-1; D perhaps matches TRBD1 (5 bases). Germline lookup yields CDR1 LNHDA and CDR2 SQIVND (reference sequence). Between the trimmed V and J ends, which lost 7 bases and 3 bases, there was a span of 12 bases. The CDR3 runs 13 residues. CDR3: CASTRGVYTEAFF. Partial CDR3 DNA: TGTGCCAGTACCCGGGGGGTTTACACTGAA.

This clone was seen repeatedly, ten times or more. At one end, the junction sequence differs from germline, possibly due to a read error. Read coverage stops 3 residues before the CDR3 terminus; the germline J gene supplies the remainder. V gene TRBV4-2 combines with J gene TRBJ1-1; no clear D gene. CDR3 length: 15 residues. Germline V gene data show CDR1 as LGHNA and CDR2 as YNFKEQ. CDR3 protein: CASSQDQLMNTEAFF. The CDR3 bases that were read are TGCGCCAGCAGCCAAGATCAACTTATGAACACTGAA.

There are many counts of this clone. The read ends 3 residues shy of where the CDR3 ends; the end is completed using the germline J gene. The chain is built from TRBV7-2 and TRBJ2-5, with 8 positions matching TRBD2. The CDR3 loop spans 15 amino acids. J was trimmed by 5 bases and V by 2 bases; bases with no gene match: 7. Germline V gene data show CDR1 as SGHTA and CDR2 as FQGNSA. The covered CDR3 bases are TGTGCCAGCAGCTTAAGGGCGGGAGGCCGGGAGACC. This gives the protein CASSLRAGGRET. The entire CDR3 protein reads CASSLRAGGRETQYF.

This clone appeared a few times. The read gets to within 3 residues of the CDR3 end, and the germline J gene fills in the rest. The gene calls are TRBV18 and TRBJ1-2; 9 bases are shared with TRBD1. The CDR3 length is 16 residues. Germline-derived CDR1 and CDR2 are KGHSH and LQKENI. The CDR3 protein is CASSTYTGQGSDTYTF. The sequenced part of the CDR3 DNA is TGTGCCAGCTCAACGTATACGGGACAGGGATCGGATACC.

There are many counts of this clone. The CDR3 end lies 3 residues beyond the end of the read and is filled in from the germline J gene. The chain couples TRBV20-1 to TRBJ2-5; 7 bases agree with TRBD1. The CDR3 totals 13 residues. V gave up 6 bases and J gave up 3 bases; unmatched junction bases: 7. The germline V gene has CDR1 DFQATT and CDR2 SNEGSKA (reference sequence). CDR3 bases read: TGCAGTGCAAGCTTGGGGACAGAAGAGACC. Translation gives CSASLGTEET. The entire CDR3 reads CSASLGTEETQYF.

This clone was seen many times. From the germline J gene comes the end of the CDR3, since the read stops 3 residues before it. This chain joins TRBV4-1 and TRBJ2-7; D tentatively fits TRBD1 or TRBD2 (5 bases each). Germline V CDR1 and CDR2: MGHRA, YSYEKL. CDR3 length equals 16 residues. Trimming shortened V by 1 base and J by 6 bases, and 19 bases separated the two germline ends. Partial CDR3 DNA: TGCGCCAGCAGCCAAGTTGAGGGGAGTCCGTACGGCGAG. Residues: CASSQVEGSPYGE. The full-length CDR3 reads as CASSQVEGSPYGEQYF.

This clone was counted many times. The CDR3 end is not reached by the read, which stops 3 residues before it; the germline J gene fills it in. The V call is TRBV5-1, the J call TRBJ2-1; 10 nucleotides match TRBD2. This CDR3 has 14 amino acids. J was trimmed by 4 bases and V by 7 bases; bases with no gene match: 5. Germline V lookup: CDR1 SGHRS, CDR2 YFSETQ. The CDR3 bases that were read are TGCGCCAGCCGTCCTAGCGGGAGTTACAATGAG. Its translation: CASRPSGSYNE. From start to end, the CDR3 is CASRPSGSYNEQFF.